The sequence of this T cell receptor beta chain was determined in a study of T cells expressing NK-cell markers. TCRdb reprocessed the 5' RACE reads, keeping one entry per CDR3 protein, no DNA. The repertoire table contains about 540,000 distinct CDR3 sequences. Germline CDR1 KGHSH, CDR2 LQKENI. The CDR3 spans 16 residues. This TCR was sampled from a man aged 18 to 35 in good health. This rearrangement joins TRBV18 to TRBJ2-1; checking the TCRdb D call of TRBD1 is not possible without DNA. What was sequenced was blood T cells: a sorted CD56 or NKG2C T cell subset, CD4+ or CD8+ T cells, or bulk PBMC T cells (not recorded which). CDR3 protein: CASSPPATVGNNEQFF.